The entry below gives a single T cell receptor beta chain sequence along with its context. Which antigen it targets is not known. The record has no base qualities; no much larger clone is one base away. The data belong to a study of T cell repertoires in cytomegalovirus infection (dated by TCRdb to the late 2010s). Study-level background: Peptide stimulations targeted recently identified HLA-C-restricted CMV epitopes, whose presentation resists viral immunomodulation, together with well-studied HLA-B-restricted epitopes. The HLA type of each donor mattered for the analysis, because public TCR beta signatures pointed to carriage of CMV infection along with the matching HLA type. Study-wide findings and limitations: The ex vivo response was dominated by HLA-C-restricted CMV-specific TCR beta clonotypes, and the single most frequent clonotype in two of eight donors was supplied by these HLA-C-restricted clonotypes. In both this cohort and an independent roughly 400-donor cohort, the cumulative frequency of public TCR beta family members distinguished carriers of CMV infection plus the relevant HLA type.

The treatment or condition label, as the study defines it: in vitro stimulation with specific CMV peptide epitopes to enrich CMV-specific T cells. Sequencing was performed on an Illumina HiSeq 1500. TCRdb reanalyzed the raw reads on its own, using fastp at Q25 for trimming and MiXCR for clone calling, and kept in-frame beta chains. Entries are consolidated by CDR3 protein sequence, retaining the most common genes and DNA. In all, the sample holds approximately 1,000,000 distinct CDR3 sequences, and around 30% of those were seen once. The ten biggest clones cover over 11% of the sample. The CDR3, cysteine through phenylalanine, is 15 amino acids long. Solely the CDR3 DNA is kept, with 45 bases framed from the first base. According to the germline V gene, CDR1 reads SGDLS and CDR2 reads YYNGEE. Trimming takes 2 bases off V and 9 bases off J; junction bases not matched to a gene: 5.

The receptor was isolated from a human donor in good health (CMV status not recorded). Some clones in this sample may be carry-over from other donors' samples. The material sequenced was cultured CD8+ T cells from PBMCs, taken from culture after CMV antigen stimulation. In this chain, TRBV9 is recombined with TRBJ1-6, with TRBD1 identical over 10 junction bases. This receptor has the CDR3 CASSVRDRGTSPLHF. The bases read TGTGCCAGCAGCGTGAGGGACAGGGGTACTTCACCCCTCCACTTT. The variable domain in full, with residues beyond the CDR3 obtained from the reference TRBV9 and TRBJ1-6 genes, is DSGVTQTPKHLITATGQRVTLRCSPRSGDLSVYWYQQSLDQGLQFLIQYYNGEERAKGNILERFSAQQFPDLHSELNLSSLELGDSALYFCASSVRDRGTSPLHFGNGTRLTVT.